The clone carrying this T cell receptor (beta chain) was counted once. The antigen is not known. This sample was included in a study of T cell responses to AZD1222 COVID-19 vaccine. Overall study findings and caveats: Across the whole spike, CD4 TCRs peaked at regions 160-218 and 743-854.

Measured with immunoSEQ multiplex PCR; TCRdb has only the in-frame clones, and not every one. The sample records some 130,000 clones, more than 75% being singletons. The germline V and J ends were trimmed by 0 bases and 4 bases, with 9 bases remaining between them. Per germline, CDR1 ENHRY and CDR2 SYGVKD. The CDR3 runs 14 residues. This sequence originates from an adult who received the AZD1222 COVID-19 vaccine. V usage is TRBV10-3 and J usage is TRBJ2-5; TRBD1 is a possible D gene (6 bases). The sequences come from peripheral blood, collected 28 days after the second AZD1222 dose. The chain's CDR3 is CAISESADRETQYF. CDR3 sequence (DNA): TGTGCCATCAGTGAGTCTGCGGACAGAGAGACCCAGTACTTC.